The 24 T cell receptor beta chains presented below share a single source sample, sequenced in a study of regulatory T cells in long-lasting Graves disease. The sample's time point: newly diagnosed GD, antithyroid drugs for less than 3 months. Extracted RNA from PBMCs served as the source of the TCR library. In building TCR beta libraries, iRepertoire HTBI primers were used together with Arm-PCR of CDR3 regions. MiXCR, applied by TCRdb to the multiplex PCR reads, yields one record per CDR3 protein. Among 300,000 to 400,000 distinct CDR3 sequences listed, roughly a sixth were seen once. The source was peripheral blood mononuclear cells (PBMCs), collected at new diagnosis, from a patient treated with antithyroid drugs. Receptors originate from a female donor with Graves disease.

The table lists this clonotype with many counts. The chain has TRBV3-1 and TRBJ1-3; no definite D call. V was shortened by 1 base and J by 1 base, with 5 bases between the two germline ends. This CDR3 contains 14 residues. CDR1 LGHDT and CDR2 YNNKEL come from the germline V gene (reference sequence). In DNA, the CDR3 is TGTGCCAGCAGCCAAGTGGGATCTGGAAACACCATATATTTT. It encodes CASSQVGSGNTIYF.

This clonotype has more than one count but fewer than ten. The gene calls are TRBV29-1 and TRBJ2-7, with 8 bases identical to TRBD2. V shed 6 bases and J 7 bases; nucleotides not matched to a gene: 14. The CDR3 has 14 residues. From germline, CDR1 is SQVTM and CDR2 ANQGSEA. CDR3 sequence reads: CSVPKRSGSGEQYF. Here the CDR3 DNA reads TGCAGCGTCCCAAAGCGGAGCGGGAGTGGTGAGCAGTACTTC.

This clonotype was observed a few times. The V gene is TRBV27, the J gene TRBJ2-3; 8 bases align to TRBD2. The J segment lost 2 bases and the V segment lost 4 bases, leaving 8 bases of the junction unmatched. CDR3 length: 16 amino acids. The germline V gene has CDR1 MNHEY and CDR2 SMNVEV (reference sequence). The CDR3 sequence is CASSSVLAGSTDTQYF. CDR3 coding DNA: TGTGCCAGCAGTTCCGTTTTAGCGGGGTCCACAGATACGCAGTATTTT.

This clonotype was counted at least ten times. This rearrangement joins TRBV7-2 to TRBJ2-1; 8 nucleotides match TRBD2. Germline V gives CDR1 SGHTA, CDR2 FQGNSA. Unmatched junction bases numbered 8, after V lost 3 bases and J lost 4 bases. The CDR3 extends over 16 amino acids. The CDR3 loop reads CASSFIAGGDYNEQFF. In DNA, the CDR3 is TGTGCCAGCAGCTTTATTGCGGGGGGTGATTACAATGAGCAGTTCTTC. Complete variable domain (other parts from reference TRBV7-2 and TRBJ2-1): GAGVSQSPSNKVTEKGKDVELRCDPISGHTALYWYRQSLGQGLEFLIYFQGNSAPDKSGLPSDRFSAERTGGSVSTLTIQRTQQEDSAVYLCASSFIAGGDYNEQFFGPGTRLTVL.

This clonotype was recorded at least ten times. Here the CDR3 omits its conserved ending phenylalanine or tryptophan, so a read error is the likely source. The chain has TRBV2 and TRBJ2-1, with TRBD2 matching over 9 bases. Losses at the gene ends were 4 bases for V and 4 bases for J; bases not matched to a gene: 8. The CDR3 totals 16 residues. Germline V lookup: CDR1 SNHLY, CDR2 FYNNEI. CDR3 DNA: TGTGCCAGCAGTGTCGGAGGCGGGGGGGCATACAATGAGCAGTTCCTC. Amino acid sequence: CASSVGGGGAYNEQFL.

This clonotype occurred a few times. The V call is TRBV29-1, the J call TRBJ1-3; possibly TRBD1 for D (5 bases). V lost 6 bases, J lost 0 bases, and 15 bases lay in between. Germline lookup yields CDR1 SQVTM and CDR2 ANQGSEA. The CDR3 contains 15 residues. The DNA of the CDR3 is TGCAGCGTGGGGACCGCCGGGGTCTCTGGAAACACCATATATTTT. The encoded protein is CSVGTAGVSGNTIYF.

This clonotype showed up many times. The V and J genes are TRBV7-3 and TRBJ2-1; TRBD2 matches at 9 bases. This CDR3 is built from 16 residues. Trimming removed 3 bases from V and 8 bases from J; junction bases left unmatched: 11. Germline V gene data show CDR1 as SGHTA and CDR2 as FQGTGA. The CDR3 coding sequence is TGTGCCAGCAGCTTCGCGCGGGAGGGATCCACACATGAGCAGTTCTTC. Protein: CASSFAREGSTHEQFF.

Here the CDR3 reads CASSQDWTENTEAFF. The CDR3 region has the DNA TGCGCCAGCAGCCAAGATTGGACGGAGAACACTGAAGCTTTCTTT. V is TRBV4-1 and J is TRBJ1-1; unclear D gene. Germline CDR1 MGHRA, CDR2 YSYEKL. Trimming removed 0 bases from V and 1 base from J, with 9 bases in between. The CDR3 consists of 15 residues.

The chain combines TRBV4-3 with TRBJ2-3; TRBD2 might be the D (6 bases). The CDR3 spans 17 residues. V gave up 1 base and J gave up 0 bases, with 14 bases separating them. Germline-derived CDR1 and CDR2 are LGHNA and YSLEER. The CDR3 is CASSQAPLGGSTDTQYF. The CDR3, as DNA: TGCGCCAGCAGCCAAGCCCCTTTGGGGGGAAGCACAGATACGCAGTATTTT.

This clonotype was counted many times. The J gene is TRBJ1-3, the V gene TRBV2; tentatively, D is TRBD1 (5 bases). Germline CDR1 and CDR2: SNHLY and FYNNEI. V was trimmed by 3 bases and J by 3 bases, leaving 12 bases between them. The CDR3 is 15 amino acids. This chain's CDR3 is CASSETNRFGNTIYF. CDR3 DNA: TGTGCCAGCAGTGAGACGAACAGGTTTGGAAACACCATATATTTT.

This clonotype was seen ten or more times. The rearrangement links TRBV28 to TRBJ2-1, with D unresolved. This CDR3 spans 13 amino acids. CDR1 MDHEN and CDR2 SYDVKM come from the germline V gene. The V end lost 2 bases, the J end lost 5 bases, and 7 bases lay between the germline ends. The CDR3 coding sequence is TGTGCCAGCAGTTTAGTCTCAAACAATGAGCAGTTCTTC. Translating it yields CASSLVSNNEQFF.

As concerns this clonotype: A junction end diverges from the germline sequence, so it may reflect a read error. The chain uses TRBV7-2 and TRBJ2-5; D may match TRBD1 or TRBD2 (5 bases each). This CDR3 comprises 13 residues. CDR1 is SGHTA, CDR2 FQGNSA, per germline. The CDR3, as DNA: TGTGCCTGCAGCCCGCGTGAGGGGGAGACCCAGTACTTC. Translated: CACSPREGETQYF.

V is TRBV12-3 or TRBV12-4 and J is TRBJ1-2; D remains unclear. Trimming shortened V by 8 bases and J by 7 bases, and 17 bases separated the two germline ends. The CDR3 is 13 amino acids. CDR3 protein: CASERTRGSGYTF. CDR3 DNA sequence: TGTGCCAGCGAACGGACGCGAGGGTCTGGCTACACCTTC.

This clonotype was picked up many times. The chain joins TRBV20-1 to TRBJ1-5; D remains ambiguous. Between the trimmed V and J ends, which lost 6 bases and 9 bases, there was a span of 12 bases. CDR3 length: 11 residues. Per germline, CDR1 DFQATT and CDR2 SNEGSKA (reference sequence). Written as DNA, the CDR3 is TGCAGTGCGGGGTATAACGGGCCCCAGCATTTT. Translation: CSAGYNGPQHF.

This clonotype came up a few times. The chain carries TRBV9 and TRBJ1-3; possible D gene TRBD1, 6 bases. Trimming took 3 bases from V and 1 from J, leaving 14 bases between them. The CDR3 is made up of 16 amino acids. CDR1 SGDLS and CDR2 YYNGEE come from the germline V gene. The CDR3 loop is CASSAGLRGSGNTIYF. In nucleotides, the CDR3 is TGTGCCAGCAGCGCGGGCCTCAGGGGTTCTGGAAACACCATATATTTT.

This clonotype has a count of ten or more. The rearrangement uses TRBV7-6 and TRBJ1-1, with D hard to call. This CDR3 region has 17 residues. The germline V and J ends were trimmed by 2 bases and 1 base, with 17 bases remaining between them. Germline V lookup: CDR1 SGHVS, CDR2 FNYEAQ. CDR3 sequence (DNA): TGTGCCAGCAGCTTATACGACGAGCCATCACAGAACACTGAAGCTTTCTTT. Translated, it gives CASSLYDEPSQNTEAFF. Combining the CDR3 with reference TRBV7-6 and TRBJ1-1 gives the whole variable domain GAGVSQSPRYKVTKRGQDVALRCDPISGHVSLYWYRQALGQGPEFLTYFNYEAQQDKSGLPNDRFSAERPEGSISTLTIQRTEQRDSAMYRCASSLYDEPSQNTEAFFGQGTRLTVV.

The chain links TRBV5-1 to TRBJ2-3, with D tentatively TRBD2 (5 bases). Looked up from germline, CDR1 is SGHRS and CDR2 is YFSETQ. There are 14 residues in the CDR3. V shed 2 bases and J shed 6 bases, with 13 bases lying between them. CDR3: CASSLGDGGDTQYF. The CDR3 DNA reads as TGCGCCAGCAGCTTAGGAGATGGCGGGGATACGCAGTATTTT. The variable domain in full, with the rest retrieved from reference TRBV5-1 and TRBJ2-3, is KAGVTQTPRYLIKTRGQQVTLSCSPISGHRSVSWYQQTPGQGLQFLFEYFSETQRNKGNFPGRFSGRQFSNSRSEMNVSTLELGDSALYLCASSLGDGGDTQYFGPGTRLTVL.

This clonotype was detected ten times or more. This chain connects TRBV7-2 to TRBJ2-5; 9 positions match TRBD1. With V trimmed by 5 bases and J by 6 bases, 10 bases remained unmatched. This CDR3 region has 15 residues. Germline CDR1 SGHTA, CDR2 FQGNSA. The CDR3 is CASSMNRDRVKTQYF. Here the CDR3 DNA reads TGTGCCAGCAGCATGAACCGGGACAGGGTGAAGACCCAGTACTTC.

This clonotype was seen repeatedly, ten times or more. The chain carries TRBV28 and TRBJ1-2; a weak D match, TRBD1 (5 bases). The germline CDR1 and CDR2 sequences are MDHEN and SYDVKM. The CDR3 is 12 amino acids. V was shortened by 8 bases and J by 4 bases, with 11 bases between the two germline ends. The CDR3 DNA is TGTGCCAGCCAGGACATCCCCTATGGCTACACCTTC. The encoded protein is CASQDIPYGYTF.

This clonotype has at least ten counts. The gene calls are TRBV11-2 and TRBJ2-1; a possible D gene is TRBD1 (5 bases). V lost 2 bases and J lost 8, with 7 bases in between. CDR1 and CDR2 (germline): SGHAT, FQNNGV. CDR3 length: 12 residues. The CDR3 coding sequence is TGTGCCAGCAGCTTACAGGGTGATGAGCAGTTCTTC. It translates to CASSLQGDEQFF.

This clonotype has at least ten counts. The chain recombines TRBV12-3 or TRBV12-4 with TRBJ2-1, with TRBD2 matching 8 bases. The CDR3 runs 15 residues. With V trimmed by 5 bases and J by 9 bases, 12 bases remained unmatched. The DNA for the CDR3 is TGTGCCAGCAGTGCCGAACCAGCGGGAGCGTCTGAGCAGTTCTTC. Translation gives CASSAEPAGASEQFF.

Many counts were recorded for this clonotype. The chain couples TRBV27 to TRBJ2-7; D unclear. The CDR3 loop spans 12 amino acids. In germline, CDR1 is MNHEY, CDR2 SMNVEV (reference sequence). V shed 1 base and J shed 6 bases, with 7 bases lying between them. The CDR3 DNA follows: TGTGCCAGCAGTTTATATGGTGGCGAGCAGTACTTC. This codes for CASSLYGGEQYF.

The sample holds many counts of this clonotype. This chain connects TRBV29-1 to TRBJ2-3, with D tentatively TRBD2 (6 bases). CDR1 and CDR2 (germline): SQVTM, ANQGSEA. The CDR3 length is 14 residues. The V end was cut by 2 bases, the J end by 1 base, with 10 bases between. This chain's CDR3 is CSVETSRRTDTQYF. The CDR3 coding sequence is TGCAGCGTTGAAACTAGCAGACGCACAGATACGCAGTATTTT.

This clonotype was observed at least ten times. The chain has TRBV7-2 and TRBJ1-5, with D perhaps matching TRBD1 (5 bases). This CDR3 contains 14 residues. V was clipped by 5 bases and J by 6 bases, with 14 bases between them. Germline assignment: CDR1 SGHTA and CDR2 FQGNSA. CDR3 protein: CASSTKAGFQPQHF. The CDR3, as DNA: TGTGCCAGCAGCACTAAAGCAGGGTTTCAGCCCCAGCATTTT.